The T cell receptor beta chain under discussion was sequenced for a study of control samples from healthy donors and cancer patients. Produced via immunoSEQ multiplex PCR; TCRdb's table is partial and in-frame only. The table records 150,000 or so clones, 93% of them present only once. Trimming cost V 5 bases and J 1 base, with 11 bases left between them. This CDR3 comprises 14 residues. Germline CDR1 LNHDA, CDR2 SQIVND (reference sequence). This TCR was sampled from a man aged 18 to 29 in good health. This sequence joins TRBV19 and TRBJ1-1; tentatively, D is TRBD1 (5 bases). Sequenced material: blood. The CDR3 spells CASSLGPTNTEAFF. The CDR3 bases are TGTGCCAGTAGTTTGGGACCTACGAACACTGAAGCTTTCTTT.